The 31 T cell receptor beta chains listed next were all sequenced from one sample in a study of cytomegalovirus exposure and HLA in healthy donors. PCR involved 60 Vbeta and 13 Jbeta primers. Repertoires were generated with immunoSEQ multiplex PCR, while TCRdb's copy carries only in-frame clones and drops some. The sample has about 120,000 clones, about 68% seen once. Source material: PBMCs. These receptors were obtained from a woman aged 35 to 49 in good health and CMV-seropositive.

The chain links TRBV4-1 to TRBJ2-7; TRBD2 aligns across 7 bases. Germline trimming cut 1 base from V and 4 bases from J; bases unmatched to any gene: 7. Per the germline V gene, CDR1 is MGHRA and CDR2 is YSYEKL. The CDR3 totals 15 residues. The CDR3 loop is CASSQAPGGVYEQYF. The CDR3 DNA follows: TGCGCCAGCAGCCAAGCCCCGGGGGGAGTATACGAGCAGTACTTC.

This clone was observed once. The V gene is TRBV6-1, the J gene TRBJ1-4, with D unresolved. The CDR3 sequence is 15 residues long. The V end lost 3 bases, the J end lost 6 bases, and 14 bases lay between the germline ends. Germline V CDR1 and CDR2: MNHNS, SASEGT. CDR3 sequence reads: CASSDWSSVYEKLFF. CDR3 coding DNA: TGTGCCAGCAGTGACTGGAGCAGTGTCTATGAAAAACTGTTTTTT.

Only a few counts were recorded for this clone. The chain employs TRBV5-5 and TRBJ1-5; 7 nucleotides line up with TRBD1. V lost 0 bases, J lost 1 base, and 4 bases stayed unmatched. The CDR3 totals 16 residues. Germline CDR1 is SGHKS and CDR2 is YYEKEE (reference sequence). The CDR3 DNA follows: TGTGCCAGCAGCTTGGACGGGACAGTAAGCAATCAGCCCCAGCATTTT. It translates to CASSLDGTVSNQPQHF.

The V call is TRBV7-3, the J call TRBJ2-5; 7 bases map to TRBD2. This CDR3 is built from 16 residues. From germline, CDR1 is SGHTA and CDR2 FQGTGA. Unmatched junction bases numbered 13, after V lost 5 bases and J lost 4 bases. In nucleotides, the CDR3 is TGTGCCAGCAGCATTGGGGCGGGAGTGGGGCGAGAGACCCAGTACTTC. It encodes CASSIGAGVGRETQYF. Full variable domain (outside the CDR3, taken from reference TRBV7-3 and TRBJ2-5): GAGVSQTPSNKVTEKGKYVELRCDPISGHTALYWYRQSLGQGPEFLIYFQGTGAADDSGLPNDRFFAVRPEGSVSTLKIQRTERGDSAVYLCASSIGAGVGRETQYFGPGTRLLVL.

V usage is TRBV27 and J usage is TRBJ1-5; D may be TRBD1 (6 bases). The germline V and J ends were trimmed by 2 bases and 7 bases, with 12 bases remaining between them. Germline CDR1 and CDR2: MNHEY and SMNVEV (reference sequence). The CDR3 is 14 amino acids. CDR3 region: CASSLTRGGQPQHF. The CDR3 DNA is TGTGCCAGCAGTTTAACCAGGGGTGGACAGCCCCAGCATTTT.

This chain joins TRBV4-3 and TRBJ1-1; D remains ambiguous. V shed 1 base and J shed 2 bases, with 5 bases lying between them. In germline, CDR1 is LGHNA, CDR2 YSLEER. The CDR3 length is 13 residues. DNA of the CDR3: TGCGCCAGCAGCCAAGTGCGAAACACTGAAGCTTTCTTT. Translation gives CASSQVRNTEAFF.

The chain has TRBV4-1 and TRBJ2-7; TRBD2 might be the D (5 bases). Per germline, CDR1 MGHRA and CDR2 YSYEKL. The V and J ends lost 3 bases and 3 bases respectively, with 18 bases between them. This CDR3 contains 16 residues. As DNA, the CDR3 is TGCGCCAGCAGCCAGGGCGGGCCTAGCTCCGGCTACGAGCAGTACTTC. Amino acid sequence: CASSQGGPSSGYEQYF.

This rearrangement joins TRBV4-1 to TRBJ2-7, with 10 nucleotides matching TRBD2. The CDR3 is 18 residues long. CDR1 and CDR2 (germline): MGHRA, YSYEKL. Germline trimming cut 3 bases from V and 3 bases from J; bases unmatched to any gene: 14. The CDR3 loop is CASSHGGAGGPEGYEQYF. CDR3 sequence (DNA): TGCGCCAGCAGCCATGGCGGAGCGGGAGGGCCAGAGGGCTACGAGCAGTACTTC.

This rearrangement joins TRBV7-7 to TRBJ2-2; weak D call: TRBD1 (5 bases). V gave up 2 bases and J gave up 0 bases, with 7 bases separating them. Germline CDR1 SSHAT, CDR2 FNYEAQ (reference sequence). The CDR3 contains 15 residues. CDR3 sequence (DNA): TGTGCCAGCAGCTTAAGGGGTCCGAACACCGGGGAGCTGTTTTTT. It specifies CASSLRGPNTGELFF.

The table lists this clone with a few counts. The chain combines TRBV29-1 with TRBJ2-1; 7 bases match TRBD2. CDR1 SQVTM and CDR2 ANQGSEA come from the germline V gene. V trimming: 5 bases; J trimming: 9 bases; junction bases outside the gene matches: 7. CDR3 length: 12 amino acids. The CDR3 is CSVLGGRGEQFF. The DNA of the CDR3 is TGCAGCGTTTTGGGTGGGAGGGGTGAGCAGTTCTTC.

The chain recombines TRBV28 with TRBJ2-7; D gene uncertain. This CDR3 spans 15 amino acids. The germline gives CDR1 MDHEN, CDR2 SYDVKM. V gave up 5 bases and J gave up 5 bases, with 19 bases separating them. The CDR3 sequence is CASSGYSRASHEQYF. CDR3 sequence (DNA): TGTGCCAGCAGTGGTTATAGCCGCGCGTCCCACGAGCAGTACTTC.

This clone appeared a few times. The chain recombines TRBV4-2 with TRBJ1-2, with 7 bases matching TRBD1. V shed 2 bases and J 4 bases; nucleotides not matched to a gene: 10. From germline, CDR1 is LGHNA and CDR2 YNFKEQ. The CDR3 is made up of 16 amino acids. In DNA form, the CDR3 reads TGTGCCAGCAGCCAACAAACGACTACAGGGGCCTATGGCTACACCTTC. Residues: CASSQQTTTGAYGYTF.

This clone has more than one count but fewer than ten. V gene TRBV18 combines with J gene TRBJ2-7, with 9 bases aligning to TRBD2. J gave up 3 bases and V 6 bases, and 9 bases lay outside the gene matches. This CDR3 contains 15 residues. Germline CDR1 reads KGHSH; CDR2 reads LQKENI. The CDR3 region is CASSPPGTSYYEQYF. The CDR3 region has the DNA TGTGCCAGCTCTCCCCCCGGGACTAGCTACTACGAGCAGTACTTC. Supplemented by reference TRBV18 and TRBJ2-7, the full variable domain reads NAGVMQNPRHLVRRRGQEARLRCSPMKGHSHVYWYRQLPEEGLKFMVYLQKENIIDESGMPKERFSAEFPKEGPSILRIQQVVRGDSAAYFCASSPPGTSYYEQYFGPGTRLTVT.

This clone was detected only a few times. The V and J genes are TRBV5-4 and TRBJ2-2, with 9 positions matching TRBD2. The trim removed 4 bases at V and 10 bases at J, leaving 11 bases unmatched. This CDR3 region has 15 residues. Per germline, CDR1 SGHNT and CDR2 YYREEE (reference sequence). The CDR3 DNA is TGTGCCAGCAGCCCGGGGGGGACTAGCCTTGTGGAGCTGTTTTTT. Its protein product is CASSPGGTSLVELFF. Supplemented by reference TRBV5-4 and TRBJ2-2, the full variable domain reads ETGVTQSPTHLIKTRGQQVTLRCSSQSGHNTVSWYQQALGQGPQFIFQYYREEENGRGNFPPRFSGLQFPNYSSELNVNALELDDSALYLCASSPGGTSLVELFFGEGSRLTVL.

The chain has TRBV19 and TRBJ2-1, with 7 bases matching TRBD1. The CDR3 totals 14 residues. Germline-derived CDR1 and CDR2 are LNHDA and SQIVND (reference sequence). The V segment lost 3 bases and the J segment 8 bases; nucleotides outside the gene matches: 7. The CDR3, as DNA: TGTGCCAGTAGTATGACCACAGGGGACCATGAGCAGTTCTTC. It codes for CASSMTTGDHEQFF.

The chain combines TRBV5-5 with TRBJ2-7; a weak D match, TRBD1 (6 bases). This CDR3 has 14 residues. Germline V lookup: CDR1 SGHKS, CDR2 YYEKEE (reference sequence). V was pared by 1 base and J by 2 bases, with 10 bases between. CDR3 loop: CASSLLTGPYEQYF. CDR3 DNA sequence: TGTGCCAGCAGCTTGTTAACAGGGCCCTACGAGCAGTACTTC.

The rearrangement uses TRBV27 and TRBJ2-7, with a possible D match to TRBD2 (7 bases). CDR1 is MNHEY, CDR2 SMNVEV, per germline (reference sequence). The V end was cut by 2 bases, the J end by 3 bases, with 14 bases between. CDR3 length: 15 residues. The CDR3 is CASSLREGGNYEQYF. DNA for the CDR3: TGTGCCAGCAGTTTAAGGGAGGGGGGCAACTACGAGCAGTACTTC.

Written as DNA, the CDR3 is TGTGCCAGCTCACCACCGCGCGGGAGGGAGAACACCGGGGAGCTGTTTTTT. This codes for CASSPPRGRENTGELFF. The gene calls are TRBV18 and TRBJ2-2, with 9 bases fitting TRBD2. V was clipped by 0 bases and J by 1 base; unmatched bases: 3. The CDR3 has 17 residues. Germline V gene lookup returns CDR1 KGHSH and CDR2 LQKENI.

The chain couples TRBV15 to TRBJ1-2, with D possibly TRBD1 on 6 matching bases. The CDR3 totals 16 residues. With 0 bases removed from V and 0 bases from J, the gap between germline ends came to 11 bases. Per germline, CDR1 LNHNV and CDR2 YYDKDF (reference sequence). The chain's CDR3 is CATSRDTRGANYGYTF. The DNA of the CDR3 is TGTGCCACCAGCAGAGACACCAGGGGTGCTAACTATGGCTACACCTTC.

This clone appeared a few times. V and J are TRBV14 and TRBJ2-7; 7 bases fit TRBD2. This CDR3 has 15 residues. Germline values: CDR1 SGHDN, CDR2 FVKESK. Unmatched junction bases numbered 13, after V lost 4 bases and J lost 7 bases. The CDR3 DNA reads as TGTGCCAGCAGCCCGAACCTCGGACTAGACCGTGAGCAGTACTTC. It yields the protein CASSPNLGLDREQYF.

This chain joins TRBV7-8 and TRBJ2-1, with D unresolved. CDR1 SGHVS and CDR2 FQNEAQ come from the germline V gene. The germline V and J ends were trimmed by 4 bases and 3 bases, with 16 bases remaining between them. CDR3 length: 16 residues. CDR3 protein: CASSSLATMGYNEQFF. As DNA, the CDR3 is TGTGCCAGCAGCTCTCTCGCCACTATGGGCTACAATGAGCAGTTCTTC.

The chain links TRBV27 to TRBJ2-2, with TRBD2 matching 8 bases. CDR1 MNHEY and CDR2 SMNVEV come from the germline V gene (reference sequence). This CDR3 comprises 13 residues. V lost 7 bases to trimming and J lost 7 bases; unmatched junction nucleotides: 5. The CDR3, as DNA: TGTGCCAGCAAGCGGGAGATGAACGGGGAGCTGTTTTTT. The encoded protein is CASKREMNGELFF.

Of note for this clone: A read error may account for a junction end that differs from germline. The chain is built from TRBV7-9 and TRBJ2-5; D perhaps matches TRBD1 (5 bases). Germline V lookup: CDR1 SEHNR, CDR2 FQNEAQ (reference sequence). This CDR3 contains 13 residues. The CDR3 loop reads CSSSFIREETQYF. DNA of the CDR3: TGTTCCAGCAGCTTTATCAGGGAAGAGACCCAGTACTTC.

This chain links TRBV11-2 with TRBJ2-3, with 7 bases that match TRBD2. J lost 6 bases, V lost 4 bases, and 4 bases had no gene match. The CDR3 is 13 amino acids. The germline V gene has CDR1 SGHAT and CDR2 FQNNGV. The CDR3 bases are TGTGCCAGCAGCTCCGGGGGGACGGATACGCAGTATTTT. Residues: CASSSGGTDTQYF.

This clone was recorded only once. The chain joins TRBV6-6 to TRBJ2-1; TRBD2 might be the D (6 bases). Germline CDR1 is MNHNY and CDR2 is SVGAGI (reference sequence). The CDR3 length is 14 residues. V dropped 0 bases and J dropped 12 bases, with 15 bases sitting between them. For the CDR3, the DNA is TGTGCCAGCAGTTACTCAATCGGAGGGGCCTTGCAGTTCTTC. Its translation is CASSYSIGGALQFF.

The V call is TRBV7-6, the J call TRBJ2-1, with TRBD1 matching 12 bases. J lost 6 bases, V lost 4 bases, and 7 bases had no gene match. The CDR3 length is 16 residues. Germline V gene lookup returns CDR1 SGHVS and CDR2 FNYEAQ. CDR3 loop: CASSYGTGGASNEQFF. The CDR3 DNA is TGTGCCAGCAGCTACGGGACAGGGGGCGCTTCCAATGAGCAGTTCTTC.

This clone was found once. The chain links TRBV5-1 to TRBJ2-3; 7 nucleotides line up with TRBD1. From germline, CDR1 is SGHRS and CDR2 YFSETQ. The V and J ends lost 3 bases and 2 bases, in that order; junction bases with no gene match: 3. The CDR3 contains 14 residues. This CDR3 is CASSYGTATDTQYF. Here the CDR3 DNA reads TGCGCCAGCAGCTACGGGACAGCCACAGATACGCAGTATTTT.

This clone was picked up a small number of times. In the same sample, other DNA sequences code for this CDR3. The rearrangement uses TRBV5-1 and TRBJ2-2; 8 bases match TRBD2. Germline V gene sequence: CDR1 SGHRS, CDR2 YFSETQ. The CDR3 is 19 amino acids. J gave up 1 base and V 1 base, and 12 bases lay outside the gene matches. CDR3 DNA sequence: TGCGCCAGCAGCTTGATCCCCCCCTCCGGGGGGGGGAACACCGGGGAGCTGTTTTTT. Its protein product is CASSLIPPSGGGNTGELFF.

This chain joins TRBV28 and TRBJ2-5, with 7 bases aligning to TRBD2. Germline loops: CDR1 MDHEN, CDR2 SYDVKM. J was trimmed by 2 bases and V by 7 bases; bases with no gene match: 4. CDR3 length: 13 residues. The CDR3 loop reads CASTLGGQETQYF. Here the CDR3 DNA reads TGTGCCAGCACCCTGGGGGGGCAAGAGACCCAGTACTTC.

The J gene is TRBJ1-1, the V gene TRBV6-1; weak D call: TRBD1 (6 bases). Germline V lookup: CDR1 MNHNS, CDR2 SASEGT. V lost 3 bases and J 0 bases, leaving 20 bases between the germline ends. There are 18 residues in the CDR3. The CDR3 DNA reads as TGTGCCAGCAGTGAGGGATTGAGGGTCAGGGGCCTGAACACTGAAGCTTTCTTT. It specifies CASSEGLRVRGLNTEAFF.

In its sample, this clone was seen a few times. The chain combines TRBV29-1 with TRBJ1-2; 7 bases are a match to TRBD1. Germline loops: CDR1 SQVTM, CDR2 ANQGSEA. Trimming took 1 base from V and 10 from J; bases not matched to a gene: 6. CDR3 length equals 12 residues. DNA of the CDR3: TGCAGCGTTGAAGTACGACAGGGCGACTACACCTTC. Translated: CSVEVRQGDYTF.